Following are 27 T cell receptor delta chains from one sample sequenced in a study of in vitro expanded adult blood gammadelta T cells. The antigens of these receptors remain unknown. TCRdb redid clone calling on the 5' RACE reads using CATT. The sample lists around 710 delta-chain clones; approximately 35% were seen once. Specified treatment: AbnobaViscum Pini, a non-fermented European mistletoe (Viscum album, pine host) extract drug, around 970 ug/mL. Live CD3+ TCRgammadelta+ Vgamma9+ Vdelta2+ T cells were FACS-sorted after expansion. A one-day pulse of about 1,000 ug/mL AbnobaViscum P was given to PBMC before three washes. Expansion lasted around two weeks, and IL-2 was replenished every 3 to 4 days. Sample: gamma-delta T cells from peripheral blood expanded in culture, taken from an in vitro culture stimulated with Abnoba P. The receptors originated from an adult in good health.

In the case of this clone: Given a far larger clone just one base away, this is likely a sequencing read error. The chain couples TRDV2 to TRDJ1; 10 positions match TRDD3. V gave up 5 bases and J gave up 0 bases; unmatched junction bases: 11. Germline assignment: CDR1 GEAIGNYY and CDR2 EKD. CDR3 length: 17 residues. CDR3: CACAPLSTGGYTDKLIF. The CDR3 nucleotides are TGTGCCTGTGCCCCACTTTCGACTGGGGGATACACCGATAAACTCATCTTT.

The sample holds a few counts of this clone. This clone may be a read error of a much larger clone one base away. Other DNA variants within this sample encode the same CDR3. The chain is built from TRDV2 and TRDJ3, with 13 bases fitting TRDD3. In germline, CDR1 is GEAIGNYY, CDR2 EKD. The CDR3 sequence is 21 residues long. Written as DNA, the CDR3 is TGTGCCTGTGACACCGTACTGGGGGATACGTCCGGGGCCTGGGACACTCGACAGATGTTTTTC. It specifies CACDTVLGDTSGAWDTRQMFF.

This clone is judged medium-sized. This could be a read error, since a much larger clone is one nucleotide away. The same CDR3 arises from other DNA sequences in this sample as well. The rearrangement uses TRDV2 and TRDJ3; 9 nucleotides align to TRDD3. Germline V gene data show CDR1 as GEAIGNYY and CDR2 as EKD. The CDR3 extends over 20 amino acids. The CDR3 bases are TGTGCCTGTGACTCTATCTACTGGGGGAACAGCTCCTGGGACACTCGACAGATGTTTTTC. Protein sequence: CACDSIYWGNSSWDTRQMFF.

Only a few counts were recorded for this clone. A much larger clone sits a single nucleotide away, making a read error possible. Other DNA sequences of this sample code for an identical CDR3. The chain uses TRDV2 and TRDJ1, with 10 bases aligning to TRDD3. The CDR3 spans 15 residues. The germline V gene encodes CDR1 GEAIGNYY and CDR2 EKD. J gave up 5 bases and V 2 bases, and 7 bases lay outside the gene matches. This CDR3 is CACDKLGDTSDKLIF. For the CDR3, the DNA is TGTGCCTGTGACAAGTTGGGGGATACTTCTGATAAACTCATCTTT.

As to this clone: The translation of this DNA and the TCRdb protein of a much larger clone differ at residue 12, probably owing to a read error; the protein shown here is translated from the DNA. V gene TRDV2 combines with J gene TRDJ1; 11 bases map to TRDD3. Germline CDR1 is GEAIGNYY and CDR2 is EKD. This CDR3 spans 14 amino acids. The CDR3 spells CACEPVGLGDKIIF. The DNA of the CDR3 is TGTGCCTGTGAACCAGTTGGACTGGGGGATAAAATCATCTTT.

A few counts support this clone. A read error is the likely source, as a far larger clone sits one nucleotide away. The J gene is TRDJ1, the V gene TRDV2, with TRDD3 identical over 9 bases. Germline lookup yields CDR1 GEAIGNYY and CDR2 EKD. The V segment lost 1 base and the J segment 3 bases; nucleotides outside the gene matches: 5. CDR3 length: 15 residues. The CDR3 DNA follows: TGTGCCTGTGACACGGTGGGGGATAAATCCGATAAACTCATCTTT. It codes for CACDTVGDKSDKLIF.

This clone is deemed large (0.1 to 1%). The chain carries TRDV2 and TRDJ3; 9 nucleotides match TRDD3. The junction had 5 bases not matched to a gene; V was cut back by 0 bases and J by 3 bases. CDR1 GEAIGNYY and CDR2 EKD come from the germline V gene. The CDR3 runs to 18 residues. Here the CDR3 reads CACDTGGYTDWDTRQMFF. The CDR3 coding sequence is TGTGCCTGTGACACCGGGGGATACACCGACTGGGACACCCGACAGATGTTTTTC.

A word on this clone: This likely stems from a read error, as it lies one base from a far larger clone. CDR3 sequence (DNA): TGTGCCTGTGACAGTCTACTGGGGGTTTTAGCTTTGACAGCACAACTCTTCTTT. Protein sequence: CACDSLLGVLALTAQLFF. This sequence joins TRDV2 and TRDJ2, with 8 nucleotides matching TRDD3. Trimming cost V 2 bases and J 0 bases; bases outside gene matches: 10. The CDR3 sequence is 18 residues long. CDR1 is GEAIGNYY and CDR2 is EKD in the germline V gene.

A remark on this clone: It is likely a read error: a sequence one base away is far more abundant. Additional DNA sequences in this sample encode the identical CDR3. The chain is built from TRDV2 and TRDJ1; no reliable D call. This CDR3 is 18 amino acids long. With 0 bases removed from V and 3 bases from J, the gap between germline ends came to 22 bases. The germline CDR1 and CDR2 sequences are GEAIGNYY and EKD. The DNA for the CDR3 is TGTGCCTGTGACACCGTAGGAGTGCAACATCGTACTCCCGATAAACTCATCTTT. This sequence encodes CACDTVGVQHRTPDKLIF.

Note on this clone: A far more abundant clone sits one base away, making this likely a read error. The V gene is TRDV2, the J gene TRDJ1; 10 bases match TRDD3. Germline V lookup: CDR1 GEAIGNYY, CDR2 EKD. Trimming took 0 bases from V and 4 from J; bases not matched to a gene: 10. The CDR3 has 17 amino acids. The CDR3 sequence: CACDTVLGDSLRDKLIF. In nucleotides, the CDR3 is TGTGCCTGTGACACCGTTCTGGGGGATAGTTTACGCGATAAACTCATCTTT.

This clone is large by share. The same CDR3 also results from other DNA sequences found in this sample. CDR3 sequence: CACDTVKKDLGSDKLIF. The CDR3 DNA follows: TGTGCCTGTGACACCGTAAAGAAAGACCTGGGATCCGATAAACTCATCTTT. The rearrangement joins TRDV2 to TRDJ1, with D maybe TRDD3 (5 bases). The germline gives CDR1 GEAIGNYY, CDR2 EKD. The CDR3 is 17 residues long. V lost 0 bases and J 3 bases, leaving 19 bases between the germline ends.

This clone was seen a few times. The J gene call is TRDJ3, but no V gene call exists; no DNA check was done on the table's D call, TRDD3. This CDR3 region has 21 residues. The CDR3 region has the DNA TGTGCCCGTGACACCGTACGGCTGGGGGATGGTAGCTCCTGGGACACCCGACAGATGTTTTTC. Translated: CARDTVRLGDGSSWDTRQMFF.

This clone is termed medium-sized. This chain joins TRDV2 and TRDJ1; TRDD3 agrees at 9 bases. From germline, CDR1 is GEAIGNYY and CDR2 EKD. The CDR3 sequence is 20 residues long. J gave up 2 bases and V 3 bases, and 21 bases lay outside the gene matches. Here the CDR3 DNA reads TGTGCCTGTGACTCCGTACTGGGGATACGAGGGAAGGAAACGACCGATAAACTCATCTTT. Amino acid sequence: CACDSVLGIRGKETTDKLIF.

By share, this clone counts as medium-sized. Since a much larger clone is just one base distant, this may be a read error. Other DNA sequences within the sample encode an identical CDR3. The rearrangement uses TRDV2 and TRDJ3, with 8 bases identical to TRDD3. This CDR3 has 19 amino acids. The V gene's germline CDR1 is GEAIGNYY and CDR2 EKD. CDR3 sequence (DNA): TGTGCCTGTGACACCGCGACTGGGGGCCGCTCCTGGGACACTCGACAGATGTTTTTC. Its protein is CACDTATGGRSWDTRQMFF.

This clone is labeled as medium-sized. This may arise from a read error, as a much more abundant clone is one base away. Other DNA sequences in this specimen translate into the identical CDR3. The CDR3 nucleotides read TGTGCCTGTGACTCACTGGGGGAATACACTGATAAACTCATCTTT. Amino acids: CACDSLGEYTDKLIF. This chain links TRDV2 with TRDJ1, with 9 bases lining up with TRDD3. This CDR3 is 15 amino acids long. Germline V gene sequence: CDR1 GEAIGNYY, CDR2 EKD.

Regarding this clone: A much larger clone sits a single nucleotide away, making a read error possible. Different DNA sequences within this sample yield the same CDR3. The chain links TRDV2 to TRDJ3; D uncertain. This CDR3 comprises 17 residues. In germline, CDR1 is GEAIGNYY, CDR2 EKD. The CDR3: CACDTPQVSWDTRQMFF. CDR3 bases: TGTGCTTGTGACACCCCCCAAGTATCCTGGGACACCCGACAGATGTTTTTC.

Turning to this clone: This may be a read error: a much more frequent sequence differs by one nucleotide. The sample has other DNA sequences that encode this CDR3 too. The gene calls are TRDV2 and TRDJ1, with TRDD3 matching 10 bases. CDR3 length: 22 amino acids. Germline V CDR1 and CDR2: GEAIGNYY, EKD. CDR3 bases: TGTGCCTGTGACACCGTGGTCCCATCCCAACTGGGGGATGCTCCGTACACTGATAAACTCATCTTT. Its protein product is CACDTVVPSQLGDAPYTDKLIF.

This clone qualifies as large. The chain employs TRDV2 and TRDJ1, with 8 positions matching TRDD3. V trimming: 3 bases; J trimming: 0 bases; junction bases outside the gene matches: 14. Germline CDR1 reads GEAIGNYY; CDR2 reads EKD. This CDR3 region has 18 residues. DNA for the CDR3: TGTGCCTGTGACGGACTGGGGGCCCAAGGCCCGTACACCGATAAACTCATCTTT. It translates to CACDGLGAQGPYTDKLIF.

This clone is hyperexpanded. Other DNA sequences from this sample encode an identical CDR3 as well. The chain uses TRDV2 and TRDJ1; D is possibly TRDD3 (6 bases). This CDR3 contains 15 residues. Trimming took off 0 bases at V and 0 bases at J, with 10 bases between the two ends. Germline V CDR1 and CDR2: GEAIGNYY, EKD. Written as DNA, the CDR3 is TGTGCCTGTGACACCGTGGGGGCTTACACCGATAAACTCATCTTT. It encodes CACDTVGAYTDKLIF.

By sample share, this clone is large. The same CDR3 arises from other DNA sequences in this sample as well. The chain joins TRDV2 to TRDJ3; 10 bases align to TRDD3. Germline CDR1 GEAIGNYY, CDR2 EKD. The CDR3 loop spans 20 amino acids. V lost 2 bases and J lost 0; bases outside the gene matches: 9. The CDR3 sequence is CACDIVLGDVSSWDTRQMFF. As DNA, the CDR3 is TGTGCCTGTGACATCGTACTGGGGGATGTAAGCTCCTGGGACACCCGACAGATGTTTTTC.

Points on this clone: An end of the junction differs from the germline gene, which may be a read error. This specimen includes other DNA sequences encoding the same CDR3. This chain connects TRDV2 to TRDJ1; D possibly corresponds to TRDD3 (6 bases). The CDR3 contains 14 residues. Looked up from germline, CDR1 is GEAIGNYY and CDR2 is EKD. CDR3 protein: CACDTLLGADKLIF. The CDR3 nucleotides are TGTGCCTGTGACACCTTACTGGGTGCCGATAAACTCATTTTT.

This clone was recorded a few times. The CDR3: CACDTVLGDMGYTDKLIF. In DNA, the CDR3 is TGTGCCTGTGACACCGTACTGGGGGATATGGGGTACACCGATAAACTCATCTTT. J is TRDJ1 and V is TRDV2; 11 bases are shared with TRDD3. With V trimmed by 0 bases and J by 0 bases, 8 bases remained unmatched. The germline V gene encodes CDR1 GEAIGNYY and CDR2 EKD. This CDR3 is 18 amino acids long.

This clone is deemed large. The sample carries other DNA sequences with the same CDR3. The chain is built from TRDV2 and TRDJ1; 9 bases fit TRDD3. This CDR3 region has 20 residues. The J segment lost 1 base and the V segment lost 0 bases, leaving 17 bases of the junction unmatched. The V gene's germline CDR1 is GEAIGNYY and CDR2 EKD. CDR3 in DNA: TGTGCCTGTGACACCGTAGGCGGCCGCGGGGGGATACACCCCACCGATAAACTCATCTTT. Translating it yields CACDTVGGRGGIHPTDKLIF.

This clone appeared a few times. One base away lies a much larger clone, so this may be a sequencing read error. Other DNA sequences in this sample translate to the same CDR3. V is TRDV2 and J is TRDJ1, with 10 bases identical to TRDD3. The CDR3 runs to 19 residues. Germline V gives CDR1 GEAIGNYY, CDR2 EKD. Here the CDR3 reads CACDPILGDYRTYTDKLIF. As DNA, the CDR3 is TGTGCCTGTGATCCGATACTGGGGGATTACCGGACGTACACTGATAAACTCATCTTT.

For this clone: A read error is the likely source, as a far larger clone sits one nucleotide away. V gene TRDV2 combines with J gene TRDJ1; the match to TRDD3 covers 10 bases. Germline V CDR1 and CDR2: GEAIGNYY, EKD. Unmatched junction bases numbered 13, after V lost 3 bases and J lost 4 bases. The CDR3 has 17 amino acids. The CDR3 bases are TGTGCCTGTGACTCCGTTCTGGGGGATAATTTACGCGATAAACTCATCTTT. As protein: CACDSVLGDNLRDKLIF.

Sample share makes this clone large. Other DNA sequences in the same sample also yield this CDR3. This chain connects TRDV2 to TRDJ1; 13 positions match TRDD3. V shed 0 bases, J shed 0 bases, and the junction held 6 bases outside the gene matches. This CDR3 comprises 18 residues. Per the germline V gene, CDR1 is GEAIGNYY and CDR2 is EKD. This CDR3 reads CACDTVLGDTRYTDKLIF. The CDR3 DNA reads as TGTGCCTGTGACACCGTACTGGGGGATACGCGGTACACCGATAAACTCATCTTT.

By share of the sample, this clone is medium-sized. At the DNA level, this CDR3 is encoded by other sequences in the same sample as well. The V and J genes are TRDV2 and TRDJ1; 12 nucleotides align to TRDD3. Trimming took 0 bases from V and 1 from J; bases not matched to a gene: 8. The CDR3 runs 18 residues. The germline gives CDR1 GEAIGNYY, CDR2 EKD. CDR3 in amino acids: CACDTVSTGGYTTDKLIF. DNA for the CDR3: TGTGCCTGTGACACCGTTTCCACTGGGGGATACACCACCGATAAACTCATCTTT.